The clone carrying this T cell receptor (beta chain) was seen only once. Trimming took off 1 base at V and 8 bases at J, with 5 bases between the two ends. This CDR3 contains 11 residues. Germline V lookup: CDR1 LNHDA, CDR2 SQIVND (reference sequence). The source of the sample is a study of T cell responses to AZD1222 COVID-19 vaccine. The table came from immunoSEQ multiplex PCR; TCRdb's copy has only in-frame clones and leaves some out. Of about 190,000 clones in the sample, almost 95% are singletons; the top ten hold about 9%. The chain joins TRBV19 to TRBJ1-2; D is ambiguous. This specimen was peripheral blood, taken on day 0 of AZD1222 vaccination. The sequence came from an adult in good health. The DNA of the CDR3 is TGTGCCAGTAGTATAGTTGGCGGCTACACCTTC. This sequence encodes CASSIVGGYTF.